The subject of this entry is one T cell receptor (beta chain). The TCR beta CDR3 regions underwent amplification using RNA transcripts as the source. Initially, a first-round RT-PCR of the TCR CDR3 employed the HTBI primer set. A single record per CDR3 protein comes from TCRdb applying MiXCR to the multiplex PCR reads. Here the sample spans hundreds of thousands of distinct CDR3 sequences, approximately 40% being singletons. Any patient presenting with uncontrolled infection, other autoimmune disease, pregnancy or lactation was left out. Trimming shortened V by 11 bases and J by 4 bases, and 23 bases separated the two germline ends. Germline V gene data show CDR1 as LGHDT and CDR2 as YNNKEL (reference sequence). This CDR3 is built from 16 residues. These data are taken from a study of T cells in Graves' hyperthyroidism and ophthalmopathy.

This chain uses TRBV3-1 with TRBJ2-2; a possible D gene is TRBD2 (5 bases). The TCR originated in a woman aged 40 to 50 with Graves' hyperthyroidism. The sequenced sample was blood. The CDR3 spells CAGTPGRGWSTGELFF. As DNA, the CDR3 is TGTGCCGGCACTCCCGGACGCGGGTGGAGCACCGGGGAGCTGTTTTTT.